This TCR beta chain emerged from a study of prognosis after radiotherapy for stage I lung cancer. Whole-study results and caveats: Reportedly, TRBV and TRBJ gene usage varied with metastasis presence. The study found lower Shannon entropy after stereotactic body radiation therapy in patients who developed distant metastases.

TCR beta CDR3 amplification from genomic DNA was performed by two-round multiplex PCR. With primers specific to each TRBV and TRBJ gene, the first-round PCR was performed. Via MiXCR, TCRdb re-called the multiplex PCR reads, giving one row per CDR3 protein. Of around 60,000 distinct CDR3 sequences listed, 26% are singletons. The sample holds many counts of this clonotype. Its specificity is unknown. This CDR3 has 15 residues. V was pared by 3 bases and J by 5 bases, with 14 bases between. The V gene's germline CDR1 is SGDLS and CDR2 YYNGEE. This clonotype was obtained from a donor aged 50 or older with non-small cell lung cancer. This chain connects TRBV9 to TRBJ1-4; D remains unclear. The starting material was PBMCs, obtained before or after stereotactic body radiation therapy (not recorded which). The CDR3, as DNA: TGTGCCAGCAGCGCGTCGGACGGCAGGAATGAAAAACTGTTTTTT. Translation gives CASSASDGRNEKLFF.